This is a list of T cell receptor beta chains from one sample in a study of blood T cell repertoires in COVID-19. This table comes from immunoSEQ multiplex PCR, and its TCRdb copy is limited to in-frame clones, with some not included. The sample lists 45,000 to 55,000 clones; around 78% were seen once. The sample taken for sequencing was peripheral blood. Every receptor here comes from a human donor in a cohort sampled during active COVID-19. Each CDR3 is given with its conserved first and last residue. Each record gives: J gene, V gene, clone size, D gene, CDR3 DNA, CDR3 protein. The D gene is left open where the match is weak. Where a row states a size, it is once, few, many or the class of an expanded clone; other rows omit it.

J: TRBJ1-2; V: TRBV6-5; size: few; D: .; DNA: TGTGCCAGTACCCCCGCCACGGGAGGCTATGGCTACACCTTC; CDR3: CASTPATGGYGYTF
J: TRBJ1-6; V: TRBV30; size: .; D: TRBD1; DNA: TGTGCCTGGGCGGGACAGACTAATTCACCCCTCCACTTT; CDR3: CAWAGQTNSPLHF
J: TRBJ1-2; V: TRBV19; size: .; D: TRBD1; DNA: TGTGCCAGTAGTATAGCAGGGGGCGAGAGCTATGGCTACACCTTC; CDR3: CASSIAGGESYGYTF
J: TRBJ2-3; V: TRBV6-5; size: few; D: .; DNA: TGTGCCGCTCGGGATACGCTAGATACGCAGTATTTT; CDR3: CAARDTLDTQYF
J: TRBJ2-1; V: TRBV10-1; size: .; D: .; DNA: TGCGCCAGCAGTGAGGGGACACTGTTAAACAATGAGCAGTTCTTC; CDR3: CASSEGTLLNNEQFF
J: TRBJ1-5; V: TRBV30; size: .; D: .; DNA: TGTGCCTGGAGTGGACTCTATAGCAATCAGCCCCAGCATTTT; CDR3: CAWSGLYSNQPQHF
J: TRBJ2-3; V: TRBV7-2; size: .; D: TRBD2; DNA: TGTGCCAGCAGCTTAGGCGGGGGGCCCACAGATACGCAGTATTTT; CDR3: CASSLGGGPTDTQYF
J: TRBJ1-4; V: TRBV19; size: .; D: .; DNA: TGTGCCAGTAGTTCCCACAGCGCAGGGGATGAAAAACTGTTTTTT; CDR3: CASSSHSAGDEKLFF
J: TRBJ2-2; V: TRBV20-1; size: medium-sized; D: .; DNA: TGCAGTGCGGGGGGAACCGGGGAGCTGTTTTTT; CDR3: CSAGGTGELFF
J: TRBJ1-4; V: TRBV12-3/TRBV12-4; size: once; D: TRBD1; DNA: TGTGCCAGCAGTCGGGACAGGGGGGAAAAACTGTTTTTT; CDR3: CASSRDRGEKLFF
J: TRBJ1-1; V: TRBV15; size: .; D: .; DNA: TGTGCCACCAGCAGAATTACCGCAGGGGATGAAGCTTTCTTT; CDR3: CATSRITAGDEAFF
J: TRBJ1-3; V: TRBV20-1; size: .; D: TRBD1; DNA: TGCAGTGCTAGTCCCACAGGGGGCTCTGGAAACACCATATATTTT; CDR3: CSASPTGGSGNTIYF
J: TRBJ2-6; V: TRBV5-1; size: .; D: .; DNA: TGCGCCAGCAGCTTGGCCAGGGACGGACAGAGATACTCTGGGGCCAACGTCCTGACTTTC; CDR3: CASSLARDGQRYSGANVLTF
J: TRBJ1-1; V: TRBV6-5; size: .; D: .; DNA: TGTGCCAGCAGTTATTCCCGCGGGGCCAAGAACACTGAAGCTTTCTTT; CDR3: CASSYSRGAKNTEAFF
J: TRBJ2-3; V: TRBV6-1; size: few; D: .; DNA: TGTGCCAGCAGTGAAATCGGCCTAGCGTCAGATACGCAGTATTTT; CDR3: CASSEIGLASDTQYF
J: TRBJ2-3; V: TRBV6-1; size: .; D: .; DNA: TGTGCCAGCAGTGAAAACAGGGCAGATACGCAGTATTTT; CDR3: CASSENRADTQYF
J: TRBJ2-2; V: TRBV28; size: .; D: TRBD1; DNA: TGTGCCAGCAGCCCCCTGGGGTATAGGACAGGGAGGACCGGGGAGCTGTTTTTT; CDR3: CASSPLGYRTGRTGELFF
J: TRBJ1-2; V: TRBV19; size: .; D: .; DNA: TGTGCCAGTTCCAGGACAGTCAGTGGCTACACCTTC; CDR3: CASSRTVSGYTF
J: TRBJ1-2; V: TRBV7-2; size: few; D: .; DNA: TGTGCCAGCAGCTTACAGGTTAACTATGGCTACACCTTC; CDR3: CASSLQVNYGYTF
J: TRBJ1-1; V: TRBV5-1; size: once; D: .; DNA: TGCGCCAGCAGCTTTCGGGGTGAAGCTTTCTTT; CDR3: CASSFRGEAFF
J: TRBJ2-2; V: TRBV7-2; size: .; D: TRBD1; DNA: TGTGCCAGCAGCTACGGGGGACAGGGTAACACCGGGGAGCTGTTTTTT; CDR3: CASSYGGQGNTGELFF
J: TRBJ2-3; V: TRBV11-2; size: .; D: .; DNA: TGTGCCAGCAGCTTCCACCTGGACATTACGCAGTATTTT; CDR3: CASSFHLDITQYF
J: TRBJ1-2; V: TRBV12-3/TRBV12-4; size: .; D: .; DNA: TGTGCCAGCAGTTTATCGGGGAACTATGGCTACACCTTC; CDR3: CASSLSGNYGYTF
J: TRBJ1-1; V: TRBV21-1; size: .; D: .; DNA: TGTGCCAGCAGCAAAGCGCAGGGGCCACTCCCCTTGGACACTGAAGCTTTCTTT; CDR3: CASSKAQGPLPLDTEAFF
J: TRBJ1-1; V: TRBV18; size: few; D: .; DNA: TGTGCCAGCTCACCTTCCGGGGGGCGGAGGAACACTGAAGCTTTCTTT; CDR3: CASSPSGGRRNTEAFF
J: TRBJ1-1; V: TRBV27; size: .; D: .; DNA: TGTGCCAGCAGTGATACAGGACGGGGGTCAACTGAAGCTTTCTTT; CDR3: CASSDTGRGSTEAFF